This T cell receptor (beta chain) emerged from a study of shared clonotypes between healthy human individuals. Study-wide results and limits: Relative to their counterparts shared across all four donors, non-shared clonotypes exhibited diminished generation probabilities.

A remark on this clone: Its antigen remains unknown.

Naive CD8 cells lacked CD45RO and underwent positive selection for CCR7, leaving out terminally differentiated effector memory CD45RA+ cells. Only Caucasian adults living in Nashville, Tennessee served as donors. The CDR3 sequence is 14 residues long. Germline assignment: CDR1 MNHEY and CDR2 SVGAGI. V was trimmed by 2 bases and J by 1 base, leaving 8 bases between them. TCRdb's copy holds only in-frame clones and misses some; the assay was immunoSEQ multiplex PCR. The table shows some 1,900,000 clones, with about 95% occurring only once. Sample: naive CD8+ T cells sorted from blood. The clonotype comes from a man between 18 and 29 years old in good health. V is TRBV6-5 and J is TRBJ1-1; D is ambiguous. For the CDR3, the DNA is TGTGCCAGCAGTTACGGGCAAGAGAACACTGAAGCTTTCTTT. Encoded protein: CASSYGQENTEAFF.